The 14 T cell receptor beta chains reported below all come from one sample, sequenced in a study of neoadjuvant anti-PD-1 for oral cavity cancer. Data came from immunoSEQ multiplex PCR; TCRdb stores just in-frame clones and leaves some out. The top ten hold approximately 15% of the sample, which has some 40,000 clones, more than 35% seen once. As to time point: after neoadjuvant nivolumab, at surgical resection. The sequencing here drew on tumor tissue, taken after nivolumab (anti-PD-1) treatment. The receptors originated from a person aged 40-85 years with oral cavity squamous cell carcinoma.

The V call is TRBV28, the J call TRBJ1-1, with D perhaps matching TRBD1 (5 bases). The CDR3 totals 13 residues. Trimming shortened V by 4 bases and J by 3 bases, and 9 bases separated the two germline ends. Germline V gene lookup returns CDR1 MDHEN and CDR2 SYDVKM. The CDR3 bases are TGTGCCAGCAGTTCTACAGGTTACACTGAAGCTTTCTTT. This codes for CASSSTGYTEAFF.

This clone was seen only a few times. The chain carries TRBV5-1 and TRBJ1-3; D call uncertain. Trimming stripped 0 bases from V and 0 bases from J, with 4 bases between. Germline CDR1 is SGHRS and CDR2 is YFSETQ. There are 14 residues in the CDR3. The CDR3 DNA reads TGCGCCAGCAGCTTGGCCGGCTCTGGAAACACCATATATTTT. Translated, it gives CASSLAGSGNTIYF.

This clone has more than one count but fewer than ten. This chain links TRBV4-1 with TRBJ2-3; D remains unclear. Looked up from germline, CDR1 is MGHRA and CDR2 is YSYEKL. Trimming pared 0 bases from V and 2 bases from J, leaving 12 bases between. The CDR3 is 16 amino acids. CDR3 loop: CASSQEAARNTDTQYF. CDR3 bases: TGCGCCAGCAGCCAAGAGGCAGCCCGGAACACAGATACGCAGTATTTT.

This chain links TRBV5-1 with TRBJ2-1; D is perhaps TRBD1 (6 bases). The CDR3 consists of 14 residues. The ends were cut back, 5 bases at V and 6 bases at J, with 15 bases in the middle. Germline-derived CDR1 and CDR2 are SGHRS and YFSETQ. CDR3 sequence (DNA): TGCGCCAGCAGGTACAGCTTAGGGGGCAATGAGCAGTTCTTC. Translated, it gives CASRYSLGGNEQFF.

This clone came up once. The V gene is TRBV5-4, the J gene TRBJ2-1; the match to TRBD1 covers 8 bases. V lost 2 bases, J lost 10 bases, and 11 bases stayed unmatched. The CDR3 is 15 residues long. Looked up from germline, CDR1 is SGHNT and CDR2 is YYREEE (reference sequence). CDR3 sequence (DNA): TGTGCCAGCAGCTTACCTGGACAGGGTTTCGGCGAGCAGTTCTTC. Translated: CASSLPGQGFGEQFF.

The chain links TRBV11-1 to TRBJ2-2; TRBD2 might be the D (5 bases). Trimming removed 1 base from V and 3 bases from J, with 15 bases in between. There are 17 residues in the CDR3. From germline, CDR1 is SGHAT and CDR2 FQDESV (reference sequence). The CDR3 here is CASSLEFLGEYTGELFF. The DNA for the CDR3 is TGTGCCAGCAGCTTAGAGTTTCTGGGAGAATACACCGGGGAGCTGTTTTTT.

This clone was detected only a few times. The chain uses TRBV25-1 and TRBJ2-6, with D unresolved. Germline V gene sequence: CDR1 MGHDK, CDR2 SYGVNS. The CDR3 sequence is 14 residues long. Trimming left V 2 bases short and J 4 bases short, with 6 bases between. In DNA form, the CDR3 reads TGTGCCAGCAGTGAAGTCGCCGGGGCCAACGTCCTGACTTTC. This gives the protein CASSEVAGANVLTF.

This clone was seen once. The V gene is TRBV4-1, the J gene TRBJ2-5, with unresolved D. Looked up from germline, CDR1 is MGHRA and CDR2 is YSYEKL. CDR3 length equals 13 residues. V lost 2 bases, J lost 0 bases, and 4 bases lay in between. CDR3 sequence: CASSQTYQETQYF. The CDR3 DNA is TGCGCCAGCAGCCAAACGTACCAAGAGACCCAGTACTTC.

This sequence joins TRBV5-1 and TRBJ2-7; D gene uncertain. The V gene's germline CDR1 is SGHRS and CDR2 YFSETQ. The CDR3 runs to 14 residues. V was clipped by 0 bases and J by 0 bases, with 7 bases between them. CDR3 sequence: CASSLGTLSYEQYF. The CDR3 DNA is TGCGCCAGCAGCTTGGGGACGCTCTCCTACGAGCAGTACTTC.

This chain connects TRBV7-9 to TRBJ1-2, with 7 bases lining up with TRBD1. Unmatched junction bases numbered 6, after V lost 5 bases and J lost 0 bases. Germline loops: CDR1 SEHNR, CDR2 FQNEAQ (reference sequence). This CDR3 is 15 amino acids long. This chain's CDR3 is CASSPGTATNYGYTF. The CDR3 DNA follows: TGTGCCAGCAGCCCCGGGACAGCTACTAACTATGGCTACACCTTC.

This clone was recorded a few times. The V and J genes are TRBV7-9 and TRBJ2-1; D uncertain. The germline V and J ends were trimmed by 3 bases and 4 bases, with 13 bases remaining between them. There are 15 residues in the CDR3. Germline CDR1 reads SEHNR; CDR2 reads FQNEAQ (reference sequence). CDR3 DNA: TGTGCCAGCAGCTTCTCCACCACTGTGTACAATGAGCAGTTCTTC. Translating gives CASSFSTTVYNEQFF.

The V and J genes are TRBV19 and TRBJ1-1; TRBD1 matches 9 bases. The germline gives CDR1 LNHDA, CDR2 SQIVND (reference sequence). The J segment lost 4 bases and the V segment lost 4 bases, leaving 10 bases of the junction unmatched. The CDR3 extends over 16 amino acids. For the CDR3, the DNA is TGTGCCAGTAGTAGTCCCGGGACAGGGTGGGCCACTGAAGCTTTCTTT. Protein sequence: CASSSPGTGWATEAFF.

This clone was detected ten times or more. The J gene is TRBJ1-1, the V gene TRBV7-3; D remains unclear. Germline lookup yields CDR1 SGHTA and CDR2 FQGTGA. V lost 5 bases and J lost 1, with 8 bases in between. The CDR3 loop spans 13 amino acids. In DNA, the CDR3 is TGTGCCAGCAGCCCACACAAGAACACTGAAGCTTTCTTT. Translation: CASSPHKNTEAFF.

Ten or more counts support this clone. The chain has TRBV6-1 and TRBJ1-1; possible D gene TRBD1, 5 bases. The germline gives CDR1 MNHNS, CDR2 SASEGT. V was shortened by 8 bases and J by 3 bases, with 16 bases between the two germline ends. CDR3 length equals 14 residues. CDR3 in DNA: TGTGCCAGCGAATCCTTCGGGGGTGACACTGAAGCTTTCTTT. Translation gives CASESFGGDTEAFF.